Presented here are 20 T cell receptor beta chains from one specimen sequenced in a study of shared clonotypes between healthy human individuals (dated by TCRdb to the early 2020s). Receptor amplification or capture employed the immunoSEQ multiplex PCR assay. What TCRdb holds here is the immuneACCESS table cut down to in-frame rearrangements. Part of the clones is not present; checked against another copy, under half of the missing clones reflect an unresolved V gene, and the others are unexplained. The sample table shows roughly 490,000 clones, and 65% to 80% are seen once. The top ten clonotypes cover 10% to 15% of the sample. Sequenced input: PBMCs. These receptors were obtained from a woman aged 35 to 49 in good health. Some clones in this sample may be carry-over from other donors' samples.

The rearrangement joins TRBV18 to TRBJ2-5; a weak D match, TRBD2 (6 bases). CDR3 length equals 15 residues. Per germline, CDR1 KGHSH and CDR2 LQKENI. Trimming removed 6 bases from V and 3 bases from J, with 17 bases in between. In DNA form, the CDR3 reads TGTGCCAGCTCTCCTCCTGCGGGATTCAAAGAGACCCAGTACTTC. It is translated as CASSPPAGFKETQYF.

The V call is TRBV2, the J call TRBJ2-7; D uncertain. CDR1 SNHLY and CDR2 FYNNEI come from the germline V gene. This CDR3 comprises 15 residues. Trimming pared 3 bases from V and 0 bases from J, leaving 12 bases between. This chain's CDR3 is CASSDRWSASYEQYF. The CDR3 DNA is TGTGCCAGCAGTGATAGGTGGTCCGCCTCCTACGAGCAGTACTTC.

The chain couples TRBV30 to TRBJ2-2; no clear D gene. There are 12 residues in the CDR3. V lost 2 bases to trimming and J lost 3 bases, with 4 bases between them. Looked up from germline, CDR1 is GTSNPN and CDR2 is SVGIG (reference sequence). The CDR3 DNA follows: TGTGCCTGGAGTTTGGACACCGGGGAGCTGTTTTTT. Its protein product is CAWSLDTGELFF.

The V and J genes are TRBV6-5 and TRBJ1-4; tentatively, D is TRBD1 (5 bases). CDR1 MNHEY and CDR2 SVGAGI come from the germline V gene. Trimming left V 0 bases short and J 7 bases short, with 12 bases between. The CDR3 contains 15 residues. CDR3 in DNA: TGTGCCAGCAGTTACTCGAGTGGGACCCGTGAAAAACTGTTTTTT. Translation gives CASSYSSGTREKLFF.

This clone was seen just once. The rearrangement joins TRBV5-1 to TRBJ2-5; D gene uncertain. V dropped 1 base and J dropped 2 bases, with 6 bases sitting between them. Per germline, CDR1 SGHRS and CDR2 YFSETQ. This CDR3 comprises 13 residues. The CDR3 sequence is CASSLSAQETQYF. The CDR3, as DNA: TGCGCCAGCAGCTTGTCCGCGCAAGAGACCCAGTACTTC.

Only a few counts were recorded for this clone. This rearrangement joins TRBV4-3 to TRBJ2-1, with 10 bases that match TRBD2. This CDR3 region has 15 residues. Germline CDR1 and CDR2: LGHNA and YSLEER. V lost 5 bases to trimming and J lost 6 bases; unmatched junction nucleotides: 7. CDR3 amino acids: CASSSLAGVTNEQFF. The DNA for the CDR3 is TGCGCCAGCAGCTCCCTAGCGGGAGTAACCAATGAGCAGTTCTTC.

The genes are TRBV25-1 and TRBJ2-3; the D is unclear. V was shortened by 0 bases and J by 0 bases, with 10 bases between the two germline ends. The CDR3 runs to 16 residues. Germline values: CDR1 MGHDK, CDR2 SYGVNS. CDR3 DNA: TGTGCCAGCAGTGAATACGGCAGTGATAGCACAGATACGCAGTATTTT. Encoded protein: CASSEYGSDSTDTQYF. Variable domain in full (rest from reference TRBV25-1 and TRBJ2-3): EADIYQTPRYLVIGTGKKITLECSQTMGHDKMYWYQQDPGMELHLIHYSYGVNSTEKGDLSSESTVSRIRTEHFPLTLESARPSHTSQYLCASSEYGSDSTDTQYFGPGTRLTVL.

This clone appeared once. The chain couples TRBV10-3 to TRBJ2-2; D unclear. V lost 8 bases, J lost 1 base, and 8 bases lay in between. CDR1 ENHRY and CDR2 SYGVKD come from the germline V gene. The CDR3 consists of 13 residues. The chain's CDR3 is CAISRENTGELFF. CDR3 coding DNA: TGTGCCATCTCTAGGGAGAACACCGGGGAGCTGTTTTTT.

The CDR3 DNA reads as TGCGCCAGCAGCTTGAGCGGGAGGGTTCCCTACGAGCAGTACTTC. Its translation is CASSLSGRVPYEQYF. The genes are TRBV5-1 and TRBJ2-7; 10 nucleotides match TRBD2. In germline, CDR1 is SGHRS, CDR2 YFSETQ. Germline trimming cut 1 base from V and 2 bases from J; bases unmatched to any gene: 3. The CDR3 is 15 residues long.

The chain carries TRBV9 and TRBJ2-1, with a tentative D call TRBD1 (5 bases). The CDR3 spans 15 residues. CDR1 and CDR2 (germline): SGDLS, YYNGEE. The V end was cut by 0 bases, the J end by 2 bases, with 9 bases between. CDR3 bases: TGTGCCAGCAGCGTAGCTCTAGGGGCCTACAATGAGCAGTTCTTC. Translation: CASSVALGAYNEQFF.

This clone was picked up many times. The chain joins TRBV5-4 to TRBJ1-2; D ambiguous. The germline V and J ends were trimmed by 0 bases and 8 bases, with 11 bases remaining between them. From germline, CDR1 is SGHNT and CDR2 YYREEE (reference sequence). This CDR3 is built from 13 residues. This CDR3 is CASSLGGIRGYTF. The DNA for the CDR3 is TGTGCCAGCAGCTTGGGGGGAATTCGCGGCTACACCTTC.

This clone was counted once. The chain is built from TRBV19 and TRBJ2-6, with D perhaps TRBD2 (5 bases). In germline, CDR1 is LNHDA, CDR2 SQIVND (reference sequence). V was trimmed by 10 bases and J by 2 bases, leaving 12 bases between them. This CDR3 is 14 amino acids long. CDR3 sequence (DNA): TGTGCCACCTCCACCGGGGCTGGGGCCAACGTCCTGACTTTC. This codes for CATSTGAGANVLTF.

This clone occurred a few times. V usage is TRBV2 and J usage is TRBJ1-5; no firm D call. V lost 4 bases to trimming and J lost 0 bases, with 16 bases between them. CDR3 size: 17 residues. Germline lookup yields CDR1 SNHLY and CDR2 FYNNEI. The CDR3 DNA is TGTGCCAGCAGTGCGAGGGCAGCGGTTAATAGCAATCAGCCCCAGCATTTT. The encoded protein is CASSARAAVNSNQPQHF.

V and J are TRBV7-2 and TRBJ2-1; 9 bases match TRBD1. From germline, CDR1 is SGHTA and CDR2 FQGNSA. The V segment lost 4 bases and the J segment 4 bases; nucleotides outside the gene matches: 8. The CDR3 sequence is 16 residues long. The CDR3 region is CASSYKTGGPYNEQFF. CDR3 DNA: TGTGCCAGCAGCTACAAAACAGGGGGCCCATACAATGAGCAGTTCTTC.

Notes on this clone: One end of the junction fails to match germline, which may point to a read error. The rearrangement joins TRBV7-7 to TRBJ2-1, with 10 nucleotides matching TRBD2. The length of the CDR3 is 15 residues. Looked up from germline, CDR1 is SSHAT and CDR2 is FNYEAQ (reference sequence). The CDR3 coding sequence is TGTGCTAGCAGCCGCGGGACTAGCGCCTACAATGAGCAGTTCTTC. Amino acid sequence: CASSRGTSAYNEQFF.

The chain couples TRBV6-1 to TRBJ2-1; TRBD2 aligns across 15 bases. Trimming at V came to 5 bases and at J to 7 bases, leaving 3 bases not matched to a gene. This CDR3 comprises 15 residues. Per germline, CDR1 MNHNS and CDR2 SASEGT. The CDR3, as DNA: TGTGCCAGCAGTCCAGGGACTAGCGGGAGGAATGAGCAGTTCTTC. Amino acids: CASSPGTSGRNEQFF.

This sequence joins TRBV19 and TRBJ1-2; tentatively, D is TRBD1 (6 bases). CDR3 length: 16 amino acids. The germline gives CDR1 LNHDA, CDR2 SQIVND (reference sequence). Trimming stripped 3 bases from V and 3 bases from J, with 17 bases between. CDR3 sequence reads: CASSIAQGAEYYGYTF. The CDR3 DNA sequence: TGTGCCAGTAGTATTGCACAGGGAGCCGAGTACTATGGCTACACCTTC. Looking up the rest from reference TRBV19 and TRBJ1-2 gives the full variable domain: DGGITQSPKYLFRKEGQNVTLSCEQNLNHDAMYWYRQDPGQGLRLIYYSQIVNDFQKGDIAEGYSVSREKKESFPLTVTSAQKNPTAFYLCASSIAQGAEYYGYTFGSGTRLTVV.

The chain carries TRBV4-1 and TRBJ2-7; no clear D. V shed 0 bases and J shed 3 bases, with 15 bases lying between them. CDR3 length: 16 residues. The germline gives CDR1 MGHRA, CDR2 YSYEKL. The CDR3 here is CASSQDRADLLYEQYF. The CDR3 DNA follows: TGCGCCAGCAGCCAAGATCGCGCAGACCTTCTCTACGAGCAGTACTTC.

This chain links TRBV20-1 with TRBJ1-1; 7 positions agree with TRBD1. The CDR3 length is 10 residues. Germline loops: CDR1 DFQATT, CDR2 SNEGSKA (reference sequence). Trimming at V came to 5 bases and at J to 11 bases, leaving 5 bases not matched to a gene. The CDR3 loop is CSAFGQAAFF. The CDR3 region has the DNA TGCAGTGCTTTTGGACAGGCGGCTTTCTTT.

This chain connects TRBV7-3 to TRBJ2-2; possible D gene TRBD2, 5 bases. V lost 5 bases, J lost 0 bases, and 10 bases lay in between. In germline, CDR1 is SGHTA, CDR2 FQGTGA. The CDR3 is made up of 15 amino acids. The chain's CDR3 is CASSGRDSNTGELFF. The CDR3, as DNA: TGTGCCAGCAGCGGCCGGGATTCGAACACCGGGGAGCTGTTTTTT.